This T cell receptor beta chain was sequenced for a study of regulatory T cells in long-lasting Graves disease. Findings and caveats of the study: TRBV28 was favored in persistent disease, as were TRBJ1-2 and TRBJ2-5.

Building the TCR beta libraries relied on iRepertoire HTBI primers, and CDR3 regions underwent Arm-PCR. As handled by the study authors: Segment identification across samples yielded roughly 62 TRBV and 12 to 15 TRBJ segments. TCRdb ran MiXCR on the multiplex PCR reads and lists one entry per CDR3 protein. These V and J calls originate from TCRdb's pipeline instead of the authors' own analysis. Altogether 400,000 to 500,000 distinct CDR3 sequences are present, roughly 15% being singletons, with the ten largest covering about 10%. In regard to this clonotype: Its antigen is undetermined. The junction does not match germline at one end; this may be a read error.

The CDR3 runs to 13 residues. Germline V gives CDR1 SEHNR, CDR2 FQNEAQ (reference sequence). The time point here: newly diagnosed GD, antithyroid drugs for less than 3 months. Construction of the TCR library relied on RNA isolated from PBMCs. The sample was also reused in another study, on T cells in Graves' hyperthyroidism and ophthalmopathy.

The chain joins TRBV7-9 to TRBJ2-5; no definite D call. The specimen comprised peripheral blood mononuclear cells (PBMCs), sampled at new diagnosis, from a patient treated with antithyroid drugs. This TCR was recovered from a woman in her 30s with Graves disease. The CDR3 DNA reads TGCGCCAGCAGCCGAACGACACAAGAGACCCAGTACTTC. Translation gives CASSRTTQETQYF.